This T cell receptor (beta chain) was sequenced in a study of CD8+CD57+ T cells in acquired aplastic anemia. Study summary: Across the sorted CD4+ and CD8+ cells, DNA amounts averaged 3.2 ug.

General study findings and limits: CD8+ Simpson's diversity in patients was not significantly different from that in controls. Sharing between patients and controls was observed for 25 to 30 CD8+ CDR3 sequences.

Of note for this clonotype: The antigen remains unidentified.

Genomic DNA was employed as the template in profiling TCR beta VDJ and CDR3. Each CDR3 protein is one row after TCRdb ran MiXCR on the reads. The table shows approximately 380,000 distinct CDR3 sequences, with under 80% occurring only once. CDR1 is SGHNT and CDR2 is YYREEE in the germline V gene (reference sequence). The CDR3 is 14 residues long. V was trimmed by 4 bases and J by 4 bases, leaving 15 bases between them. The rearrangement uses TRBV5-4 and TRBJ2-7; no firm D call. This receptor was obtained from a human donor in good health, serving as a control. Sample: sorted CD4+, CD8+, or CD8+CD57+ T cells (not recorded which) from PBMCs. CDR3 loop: CASSSRNAEYEQYF. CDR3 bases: TGTGCCAGCAGCAGCCGAAACGCAGAATACGAGCAGTACTTC. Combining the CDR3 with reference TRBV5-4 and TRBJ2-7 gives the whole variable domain ETGVTQSPTHLIKTRGQQVTLRCSSQSGHNTVSWYQQALGQGPQFIFQYYREEENGRGNFPPRFSGLQFPNYSSELNVNALELDDSALYLCASSSRNAEYEQYFGPGTRLTVT.